This is a list of T cell receptor beta chains from one sample in a study of T-cell memory formation after mild COVID-19. TCRdb analysed the 5' RACE reads with MiXCR anew, one entry per CDR3 protein. The sample shows some 180,000 distinct CDR3 sequences, over 10% of them seen only once. The sample was PBMCs or a T cell subset sorted from them (not recorded which). The receptors stem from a man younger than 30 who had mild COVID-19 (a few samples of this study predate the infection). Cell type and time point are not known. CDR3s include the opening cysteine and the closing phenylalanine or tryptophan. Fields, in order: clone size, V gene, D gene, J gene, CDR3 length, CDR3 DNA, CDR3 protein. A D gene is named only where the DNA matches it firmly. Clone size is stated in some rows and not others, as once, few, many or a class when expanded.

clone size: few; V gene: TRBV6-2/TRBV6-3; D gene: .; J gene: TRBJ1-5; CDR3 length: 15; CDR3 DNA: TGTGCCAGCAGTTTCGGCAGCTGGAGCAATCAGCCCCAGCATTTT; CDR3 protein: CASSFGSWSNQPQHF
clone size: few; V gene: TRBV24-1; D gene: TRBD1; J gene: TRBJ2-5; CDR3 length: 15; CDR3 DNA: TGTGCCACCAGTGATCCGGGACAGGGCCAAGAGACCCAGTACTTC; CDR3 protein: CATSDPGQGQETQYF
clone size: .; V gene: TRBV7-9; D gene: .; J gene: TRBJ1-5; CDR3 length: 16; CDR3 DNA: TGTGCCAGCAGCCAACGTGACAGCTCAGGCAATCAGCCCCAGCATTTT; CDR3 protein: CASSQRDSSGNQPQHF
clone size: .; V gene: TRBV7-7; D gene: .; J gene: TRBJ1-1; CDR3 length: 13; CDR3 DNA: TGTGCTAGCAGCTTGGGGCTCGACACTGAAGCTTTCTTT; CDR3 protein: CASSLGLDTEAFF
clone size: .; V gene: TRBV5-8; D gene: .; J gene: TRBJ1-2; CDR3 length: 14; CDR3 DNA: TGTGCCAGCAGCTTGGTTGGGAAGAACTATGGCTACACCTTC; CDR3 protein: CASSLVGKNYGYTF
clone size: .; V gene: TRBV7-2; D gene: .; J gene: TRBJ1-3; CDR3 length: 15; CDR3 DNA: TGTGCCAGCAGCCTACTGTTTTTAGGGGGAAACACCATATATTTT; CDR3 protein: CASSLLFLGGNTIYF
clone size: .; V gene: TRBV7-2; D gene: TRBD1; J gene: TRBJ1-5; CDR3 length: 14; CDR3 DNA: TGTGCCAGCAGCCAGGGGGGGCTCGGTCAGCCCCAGCATTTT; CDR3 protein: CASSQGGLGQPQHF
clone size: few; V gene: TRBV7-3; D gene: .; J gene: TRBJ1-1; CDR3 length: 13; CDR3 DNA: TGTGCCAGCAGTTCGAAGCGGGGGACTGAAGCTTTCTTT; CDR3 protein: CASSSKRGTEAFF
clone size: few; V gene: TRBV12-3/TRBV12-4; D gene: .; J gene: TRBJ1-1; CDR3 length: 13; CDR3 DNA: TGTGCCAGCACCTTCGAGGGGGTTACTGAAGCTTTCTTT; CDR3 protein: CASTFEGVTEAFF
clone size: many; V gene: TRBV29-1; D gene: TRBD2; J gene: TRBJ2-7; CDR3 length: 15; CDR3 DNA: TGCAGCGTTCGCAACAAACTAGCGGGAGGCGGCGAGCAGTACTTC; CDR3 protein: CSVRNKLAGGGEQYF
clone size: few; V gene: TRBV10-3; D gene: .; J gene: TRBJ1-4; CDR3 length: 14; CDR3 DNA: TGTGCCATCGGACATACCGCAACTAATGAAAAACTGTTTTTT; CDR3 protein: CAIGHTATNEKLFF
clone size: .; V gene: TRBV4-3; D gene: TRBD1; J gene: TRBJ2-3; CDR3 length: 17; CDR3 DNA: TGCGCCAGCAGCCAAGAGGGACAGGCACTGGTGGGAGATACGCAGTATTTT; CDR3 protein: CASSQEGQALVGDTQYF
clone size: few; V gene: TRBV7-9; D gene: TRBD1; J gene: TRBJ1-2; CDR3 length: 14; CDR3 DNA: TGTGCCAGCAGCCAATTACAGGGGAGGCATGGCTACACCTTC; CDR3 protein: CASSQLQGRHGYTF
clone size: few; V gene: TRBV11-2; D gene: .; J gene: TRBJ2-5; CDR3 length: 13; CDR3 DNA: TGTGCCAGCAGTCGACAGGAACAAGAGACCCAGTACTTC; CDR3 protein: CASSRQEQETQYF
clone size: many; V gene: TRBV5-1; D gene: .; J gene: TRBJ2-1; CDR3 length: 15; CDR3 DNA: TGCGCCAGCAGCTTGGTGGCAGGGGAGCTGAATGAGCAGTTCTTC; CDR3 protein: CASSLVAGELNEQFF
clone size: few; V gene: TRBV15; D gene: .; J gene: TRBJ2-7; CDR3 length: 12; CDR3 DNA: TGTGCCACCAGCGGTAGCTCCTACGAGCAGTACTTC; CDR3 protein: CATSGSSYEQYF